These 30 T cell receptor beta chains were all obtained from the same sample, sequenced in a study of tissue T cells after allogeneic stem cell transplantation. Clones were read by immunoSEQ multiplex PCR, and TCRdb kept only the in-frame ones, dropping some. The repertoire consists of about 6,300 clones, with 69% occurring once and the leading ten covering more than 25%. Sequenced here: tissue from the stomach, sampled at autopsy. The receptors here all came from a woman between 18 and 50 years old with breast cancer.

The genes are TRBV6-5 and TRBJ2-3; 12 positions match TRBD2. The germline gives CDR1 MNHEY, CDR2 SVGAGI. The ends lost 6 bases at V and 3 bases at J; junction bases unmatched: 4. The CDR3 is 15 residues long. The CDR3 nucleotides are TGTGCCAGCAGCTGGACTAGCGGGGTGACAGATACGCAGTATTTT. Its protein product is CASSWTSGVTDTQYF.

The V call is TRBV7-9, the J call TRBJ2-1; TRBD2 agrees at 11 bases. Germline lookup yields CDR1 SEHNR and CDR2 FQNEAQ (reference sequence). This CDR3 has 14 residues. V trimming: 8 bases; J trimming: 10 bases; junction bases outside the gene matches: 10. The CDR3 reads CASLAGGMYREQFF. The DNA of the CDR3 is TGTGCCAGCTTAGCGGGAGGGATGTATCGGGAGCAGTTCTTC.

The chain is built from TRBV21-1 and TRBJ1-5. TRBV21-1 is a pseudogene segment. The CDR3 has 15 amino acids. Written as DNA, the CDR3 is TGTGCCGGCAGCAAATATGGATGGGGAATTTTGCCCCAGCATTTT. Amino acids: CAGSKYGWGILPQHF.

This chain links TRBV4-1 with TRBJ2-1, with D unresolved. Germline CDR1 is MGHRA and CDR2 is YSYEKL. The CDR3 covers 12 residues. V lost 5 bases, J lost 12 bases, and 14 bases lay in between. The CDR3: CASSGMIAGQFF. As DNA, the CDR3 is TGCGCCAGCAGCGGTATGATAGCAGGGCAGTTCTTC.

The V call is TRBV6-5, the J call TRBJ1-5; weak D call: TRBD1 (5 bases). V was clipped by 6 bases and J by 5 bases, with 8 bases between them. The germline V gene has CDR1 MNHEY and CDR2 SVGAGI. This CDR3 is 12 amino acids long. The CDR3 spells CASRWGDQPQHF. The CDR3 DNA is TGTGCCAGCAGGTGGGGCGATCAGCCCCAGCATTTT.

V and J are TRBV28 and TRBJ2-2; 13 nucleotides line up with TRBD2. Germline V gene lookup returns CDR1 MDHEN and CDR2 SYDVKM. This CDR3 contains 21 residues. V shed 1 base and J 0 bases; nucleotides not matched to a gene: 11. Written as DNA, the CDR3 is TGTGCCAGCAGTTTATTTGGGCGGGGACTAGCGGGACTTGCGAACACCGGGGAGCTGTTTTTT. Residues: CASSLFGRGLAGLANTGELFF.

CDR3: CASSYDGGNTIYF. Here the CDR3 DNA reads TGTGCCAGCAGTTACGATGGTGGAAACACCATATATTTT. The V call is TRBV6-5, the J call TRBJ1-3; D call uncertain. The CDR3 covers 13 residues. V was trimmed by 2 bases and J by 3 bases, leaving 5 bases between them. Germline V gives CDR1 MNHEY, CDR2 SVGAGI.

A single count supports this clone. The chain couples TRBV6-2 or TRBV6-3 to TRBJ2-7; 7 bases align to TRBD2. V lost 4 bases to trimming and J lost 4 bases; unmatched junction nucleotides: 7. Per germline, CDR1 MNHEY and CDR2 SVGEGT. This CDR3 spans 14 amino acids. CDR3 nucleotides: TGTGCCAGCAGTTTTACGGGGGGTTCATACGAGCAGTACTTC. It yields the protein CASSFTGGSYEQYF.

This chain joins TRBV7-2 and TRBJ2-7; D unclear. This CDR3 has 15 amino acids. CDR1 is SGHTA and CDR2 is FQGNSA in the germline V gene. The germline V and J ends were trimmed by 1 base and 2 bases, with 12 bases remaining between them. CDR3 in amino acids: CASSLVGATTYEQYF. The CDR3 DNA reads as TGTGCCAGCAGCTTAGTAGGCGCCACTACCTACGAGCAGTACTTC.

The J gene is TRBJ2-2, the V gene TRBV6-6; D is uncertain. The CDR3 contains 13 residues. Germline CDR1 and CDR2: MNHNY and SVGAGI (reference sequence). Trimming removed 6 bases at V and 2 bases at J, with 7 bases between. CDR3 sequence (DNA): TGTGCCAGCAGGGAAAGTAACACCGGGGAGCTGTTTTTT. Translated, it gives CASRESNTGELFF.

The V call is TRBV10-2, the J call TRBJ1-5; 7 bases map to TRBD1. The germline CDR1 and CDR2 sequences are WSHSY and SAAADI. Trimming at V came to 3 bases and at J to 5 bases, leaving 4 bases not matched to a gene. This CDR3 is 14 amino acids long. This CDR3 is CASSDQGEDQPQHF. The CDR3 DNA sequence: TGCGCCAGCAGTGACCAGGGGGAGGATCAGCCCCAGCATTTT.

J is TRBJ2-7 and V is TRBV28, with D unclear. The germline CDR1 and CDR2 sequences are MDHEN and SYDVKM. Trimming cost V 1 base and J 2 bases, with 12 bases left between them. This CDR3 region has 15 residues. The CDR3 loop is CASSLSPFRPYEQYF. DNA of the CDR3: TGTGCCAGCAGTTTATCTCCTTTCAGGCCCTACGAGCAGTACTTC.

In its sample, this clone is large. The J gene is TRBJ1-1, the V gene TRBV30; D gene ambiguous. Trimming took 0 bases from V and 4 from J, leaving 6 bases between them. The CDR3 runs 12 residues. Germline V CDR1 and CDR2: GTSNPN, SVGIG (reference sequence). CDR3 nucleotides: TGTGCCTGGAGTGTAATGAGCACTGAAGCTTTCTTT. As protein: CAWSVMSTEAFF.

In its sample, this clone ranks as medium-sized. The genes are TRBV30 and TRBJ2-5; TRBD1 agrees at 9 bases. CDR1 is GTSNPN, CDR2 SVGIG, per germline (reference sequence). The CDR3 spans 14 residues. V lost 4 bases, J lost 7 bases, and 10 bases stayed unmatched. The CDR3 nucleotides read TGTGCCTGGAATCGGTGGGGACAGGGTGGGACCCAGTACTTC. Its protein is CAWNRWGQGGTQYF.

This clone was found once. The chain has TRBV6-5 and TRBJ2-3; TRBD1 agrees at 8 bases. The V and J ends lost 4 bases and 2 bases, in that order; junction bases with no gene match: 5. CDR1 is MNHEY, CDR2 SVGAGI, per germline. This CDR3 comprises 15 residues. The CDR3 bases are TGTGCCAGCAGTTCCTCAGGGGGCGTCACAGATACGCAGTATTTT. Translated, it gives CASSSSGGVTDTQYF.

A single count supports this clone. The chain has TRBV10-3 and TRBJ2-5; D ambiguous. V was shortened by 2 bases and J by 4 bases, with 11 bases between the two germline ends. The CDR3 spans 14 residues. Germline V gives CDR1 ENHRY, CDR2 SYGVKD. This chain's CDR3 is CAISENGNRETQYF. The DNA for the CDR3 is TGTGCCATCAGTGAGAATGGGAACCGAGAGACCCAGTACTTC.

This chain connects TRBV7-8 to TRBJ1-2; no firm D call. Germline loops: CDR1 SGHVS, CDR2 FQNEAQ. V dropped 1 base and J dropped 2 bases, with 11 bases sitting between them. The CDR3 runs 15 residues. The CDR3: CASSLEGRLNYGYTF. The CDR3 DNA follows: TGTGCCAGCAGCTTAGAAGGCAGGCTAAACTATGGCTACACCTTC.

The rearrangement uses TRBV15 and TRBJ2-1; 7 bases are a match to TRBD2. J gave up 2 bases and V 3 bases, and 10 bases lay outside the gene matches. CDR1 LNHNV and CDR2 YYDKDF come from the germline V gene (reference sequence). CDR3 length: 17 amino acids. As DNA, the CDR3 is TGTGCCACCAGCAGGGGTGGCGGGAGCAGGGCCTACAATGAGCAGTTCTTC. Translating it yields CATSRGGGSRAYNEQFF.

The genes are TRBV27 and TRBJ2-1; a possible D gene is TRBD1 (5 bases). CDR1 is MNHEY and CDR2 is SMNVEV in the germline V gene (reference sequence). V lost 4 bases and J lost 12, with 10 bases in between. The CDR3 is 11 amino acids. DNA of the CDR3: TGTGCCAGCAGTTCCCTGGGGCTGCAGTTCTTC. The encoded protein is CASSSLGLQFF.

The chain couples TRBV6-2 or TRBV6-3 to TRBJ2-2; D unclear. Deletions cut 6 bases from V and 2 bases from J, with 10 bases between. Germline lookup yields CDR1 MNHEY and CDR2 SVGEGT. The CDR3 length is 14 residues. Written as DNA, the CDR3 is TGTGCCAGCAGCTCCGGGCCCAACACCGGGGAGCTGTTTTTT. Translation gives CASSSGPNTGELFF.

The V and J genes are TRBV7-3 and TRBJ2-1; 8 nucleotides match TRBD2. The trim removed 5 bases at V and 0 bases at J, leaving 0 bases unmatched. Germline CDR1 reads SGHTA; CDR2 reads FQGTGA. The CDR3 length is 14 residues. CDR3 in amino acids: CASSRGGSYNEQFF. As DNA, the CDR3 is TGTGCCAGCAGCCGGGGGGGCTCCTACAATGAGCAGTTCTTC.

The rearrangement uses TRBV7-2 and TRBJ2-3; D is perhaps TRBD1 (6 bases). V was shortened by 1 base and J by 14 bases, with 10 bases between the two germline ends. The CDR3 has 11 amino acids. Germline-derived CDR1 and CDR2 are SGHTA and FQGNSA. CDR3 sequence (DNA): TGTGCCAGCAGCTTAGGGGGGCCCTCGTATTTT. It translates to CASSLGGPSYF.

Relative to its sample, this clone is medium-sized. The chain has TRBV4-1 and TRBJ2-1; D assignment may be TRBD1 or TRBD2 (6 bases each). The CDR3 length is 15 residues. Trimming pared 1 base from V and 8 bases from J, leaving 15 bases between. Germline CDR1 and CDR2: MGHRA and YSYEKL. The DNA of the CDR3 is TGCGCCAGCAGCCAAGGGGGGGCGCCGGGCTATGAGCAGTTCTTC. Translation: CASSQGGAPGYEQFF.

Points on this clone: The same CDR3 is also encoded by other DNA sequences in this sample. This CDR3 is CASSEGLAGVNEQFF. CDR3 nucleotide sequence: TGTGCCAGCAGCGAAGGCCTAGCGGGGGTTAATGAGCAGTTCTTC. The rearrangement links TRBV7-2 to TRBJ2-1; 10 nucleotides line up with TRBD2. The V segment lost 5 bases and the J segment 7 bases; nucleotides outside the gene matches: 8. Germline loops: CDR1 SGHTA, CDR2 FQGNSA. CDR3 length: 15 amino acids.

The genes are TRBV6-6 and TRBJ1-1, with D possibly TRBD1 on 6 matching bases. Germline CDR1 is MNHNY and CDR2 is SVGAGI (reference sequence). The V gene lost 7 bases and the J gene lost 3 bases, with 15 bases spanning the gap. This CDR3 is built from 14 residues. CDR3 region: CASIPGAPHTEAFF. In nucleotides, the CDR3 is TGTGCCAGCATACCGGGGGCCCCCCACACTGAAGCTTTCTTT.

This clone was observed once. V is TRBV6-6 and J is TRBJ2-1, with unresolved D. V gave up 7 bases and J gave up 4 bases, with 8 bases separating them. CDR1 MNHNY and CDR2 SVGAGI come from the germline V gene (reference sequence). This CDR3 is built from 12 residues. CDR3 loop: CASKGPYNEQFF. The CDR3 nucleotides read TGTGCCAGCAAAGGGCCTTACAATGAGCAGTTCTTC.

This sequence joins TRBV14 and TRBJ2-5; 7 positions agree with TRBD2. Trimming took 1 base from V and 3 from J; bases not matched to a gene: 2. The CDR3 consists of 14 residues. Germline lookup yields CDR1 SGHDN and CDR2 FVKESK. The CDR3 sequence: CASSQGRGEETQYF. The DNA of the CDR3 is TGTGCCAGCAGCCAAGGTCGGGGGGAAGAGACCCAGTACTTC.

This chain links TRBV19 with TRBJ1-2; weak D call: TRBD1 (5 bases). This CDR3 comprises 15 residues. Between the trimmed V and J ends, which lost 4 bases and 3 bases, there was a span of 15 bases. Per the germline V gene, CDR1 is LNHDA and CDR2 is SQIVND (reference sequence). CDR3 sequence (DNA): TGTGCCAGTAGTAACCGGCTAGGGACGCACTATGGCTACACCTTC. Translation gives CASSNRLGTHYGYTF.

The chain combines TRBV10-3 with TRBJ2-7; 8 bases align to TRBD1. Germline V gene lookup returns CDR1 ENHRY and CDR2 SYGVKD. This CDR3 has 14 residues. V shed 6 bases, J shed 2 bases, and the junction held 6 bases outside the gene matches. The CDR3 protein is CAIRPGQETYEQYF. The CDR3 nucleotides are TGTGCCATCAGGCCGGGACAGGAGACCTACGAGCAGTACTTC.

This chain links TRBV15 with TRBJ2-3, with D uncertain. This CDR3 has 14 amino acids. V gave up 5 bases and J gave up 3 bases, with 12 bases separating them. Germline CDR1 is LNHNV and CDR2 is YYDKDF (reference sequence). CDR3 sequence reads: CATSAQMGTDTQYF. The CDR3 coding sequence is TGTGCCACCAGCGCACAGATGGGGACAGATACGCAGTATTTT.